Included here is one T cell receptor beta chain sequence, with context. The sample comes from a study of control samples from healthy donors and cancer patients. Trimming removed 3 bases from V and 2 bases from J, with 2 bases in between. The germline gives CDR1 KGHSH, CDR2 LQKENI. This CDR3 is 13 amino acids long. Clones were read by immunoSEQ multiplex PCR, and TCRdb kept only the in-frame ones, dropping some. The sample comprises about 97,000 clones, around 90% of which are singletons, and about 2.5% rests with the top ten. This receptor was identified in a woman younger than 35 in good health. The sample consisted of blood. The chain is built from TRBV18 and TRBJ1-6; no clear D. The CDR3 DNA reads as TGTGCCAGCTCACCGGCCTATAATTCACCCCTCCACTTT. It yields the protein CASSPAYNSPLHF.